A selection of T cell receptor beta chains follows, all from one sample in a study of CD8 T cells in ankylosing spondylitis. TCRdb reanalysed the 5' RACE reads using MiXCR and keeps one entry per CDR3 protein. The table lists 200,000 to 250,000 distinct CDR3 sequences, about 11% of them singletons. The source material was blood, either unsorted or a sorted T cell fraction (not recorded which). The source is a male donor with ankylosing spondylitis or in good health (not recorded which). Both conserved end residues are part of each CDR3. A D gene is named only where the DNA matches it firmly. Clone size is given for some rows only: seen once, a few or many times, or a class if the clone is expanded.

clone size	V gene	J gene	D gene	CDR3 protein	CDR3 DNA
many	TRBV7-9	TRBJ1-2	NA	CASSLRGDYGYTF	TGTGCCAGCAGCTTAAGAGGGGACTATGGCTACACCTTC
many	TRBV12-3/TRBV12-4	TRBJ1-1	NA	CASQKGGTEAFF	TGTGCCAGCCAGAAGGGGGGGACTGAAGCTTTCTTT
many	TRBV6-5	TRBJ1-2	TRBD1	CASSYSPTLGQGRNYGYTF	TGTGCCAGCAGTTACTCTCCTACCTTGGGACAGGGGAGGAACTATGGCTACACCTTC
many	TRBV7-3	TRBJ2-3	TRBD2	CASSLSAGGDADTQYF	TGTGCCAGCAGCTTAAGTGCGGGGGGAGATGCAGATACGCAGTATTTT
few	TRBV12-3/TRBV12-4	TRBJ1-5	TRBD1	CASRAAGGADQPQHF	TGTGCCAGCAGAGCCGCAGGGGGCGCGGATCAGCCCCAGCATTTT
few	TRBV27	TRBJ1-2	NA	CASGSGSGYGYTF	TGTGCCAGCGGATCAGGGTCGGGCTATGGCTACACCTTC
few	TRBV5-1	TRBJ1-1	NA	CASQWAGAGEGDTEAFF	TGCGCCAGCCAATGGGCAGGGGCAGGGGAGGGTGACACTGAAGCTTTCTTT
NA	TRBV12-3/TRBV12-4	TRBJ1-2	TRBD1	CASSLYRGDYGYTF	TGTGCCAGCAGTTTATACAGGGGGGACTATGGCTACACCTTC
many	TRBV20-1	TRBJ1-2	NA	CSASRQIHGYTF	TGCAGTGCTTCCCGACAGATACATGGCTACACCTTC
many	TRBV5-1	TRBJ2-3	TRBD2	CASSLGLADDTDTQYF	TGCGCCAGCAGCTTGGGACTAGCGGATGACACAGATACGCAGTATTTT
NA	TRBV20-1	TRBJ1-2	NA	CSARAGTAGSYGYTF	TGCAGTGCTAGAGCCGGGACGGCGGGGAGCTATGGCTACACCTTC
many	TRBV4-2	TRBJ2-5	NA	CASSRSHWGRQETQYF	TGTGCCAGCAGCCGGTCTCATTGGGGTAGACAAGAGACCCAGTACTTC
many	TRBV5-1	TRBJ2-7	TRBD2	CASSLGLAALGEQYF	TGCGCCAGCAGCTTGGGACTAGCGGCCCTCGGCGAGCAGTACTTC
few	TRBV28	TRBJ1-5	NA	CASSSHQPQHF	TGTGCCAGCAGTTCTCATCAGCCCCAGCATTTT
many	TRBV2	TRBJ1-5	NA	CASSDRNFNQPQHF	TGTGCCAGCAGCGACAGGAATTTCAATCAGCCCCAGCATTTT
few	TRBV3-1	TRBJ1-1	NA	CASSQDSNTEAFF	TGTGCCAGCAGCCAAGATTCGAACACTGAAGCTTTCTTT
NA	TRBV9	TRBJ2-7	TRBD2	CASSAEISGGSIYEQYF	TGTGCCAGCAGCGCAGAAATTAGCGGGGGATCTATCTACGAGCAGTACTTC
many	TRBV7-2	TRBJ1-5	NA	CASSPAPTVSNQPQHF	TGTGCCAGCAGCCCGGCTCCGACAGTTAGCAATCAGCCCCAGCATTTT
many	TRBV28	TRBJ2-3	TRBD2	CASSLRSGGASTDTQYF	TGTGCCAGCTCTCTCAGGAGCGGGGGGGCTAGCACAGATACGCAGTATTTT
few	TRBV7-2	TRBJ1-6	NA	CASSLYGSPLHF	TGTGCCAGCAGCTTATATGGGTCACCCCTCCACTTT
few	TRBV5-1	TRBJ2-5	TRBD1	CASSTGTGRVGETQYF	TGCGCCAGCAGCACAGGGACAGGGCGGGTCGGAGAGACCCAGTACTTC
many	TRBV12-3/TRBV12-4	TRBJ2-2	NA	CASSLASGTFHTGELFF	TGTGCCAGCAGTTTAGCTTCCGGGACTTTTCACACCGGGGAGCTGTTTTTT
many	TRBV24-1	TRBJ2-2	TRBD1	CAARTGGNTGELFF	TGTGCCGCCCGGACAGGGGGCAATACCGGGGAGCTGTTTTTT